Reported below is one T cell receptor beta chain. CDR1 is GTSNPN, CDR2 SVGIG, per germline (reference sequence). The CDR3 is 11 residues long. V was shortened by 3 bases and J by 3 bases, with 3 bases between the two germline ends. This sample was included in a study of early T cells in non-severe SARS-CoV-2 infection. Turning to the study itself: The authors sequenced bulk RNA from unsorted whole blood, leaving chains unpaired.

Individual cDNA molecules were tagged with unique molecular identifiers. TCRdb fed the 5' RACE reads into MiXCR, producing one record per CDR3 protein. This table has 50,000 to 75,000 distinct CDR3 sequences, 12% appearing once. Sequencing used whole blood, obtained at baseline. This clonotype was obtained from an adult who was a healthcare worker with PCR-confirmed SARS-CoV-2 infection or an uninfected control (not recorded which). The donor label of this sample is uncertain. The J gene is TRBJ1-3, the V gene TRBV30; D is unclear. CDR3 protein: CAWRSGNTIYF. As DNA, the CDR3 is TGTGCCTGGAGAAGTGGAAACACCATATATTTT. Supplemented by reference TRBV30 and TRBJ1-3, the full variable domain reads SQTIHQWPATLVQPVGSPLSLECTVEGTSNPNLYWYRQAAGRGLQLLFYSVGIGQISSEVPQNLSASRPQDRQFILSSKKLLLSDSGFYLCAWRSGNTIYFGEGSWLTVV.